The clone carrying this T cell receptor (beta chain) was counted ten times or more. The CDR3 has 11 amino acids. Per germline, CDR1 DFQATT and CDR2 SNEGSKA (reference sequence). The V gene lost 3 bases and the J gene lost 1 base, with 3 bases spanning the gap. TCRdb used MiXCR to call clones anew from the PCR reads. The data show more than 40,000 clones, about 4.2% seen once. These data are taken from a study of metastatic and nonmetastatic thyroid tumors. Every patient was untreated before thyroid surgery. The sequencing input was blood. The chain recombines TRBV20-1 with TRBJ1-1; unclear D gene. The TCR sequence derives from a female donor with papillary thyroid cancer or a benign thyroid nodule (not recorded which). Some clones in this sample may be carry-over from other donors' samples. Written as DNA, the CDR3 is TGCAGTGCTAGTCCGAACACTGAAGCTTTCTTT. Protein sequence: CSASPNTEAFF.